A single sample is the source of the 5 T cell receptor beta chains below, sequenced in a study of T cells in localized non-small cell lung cancer. Some clones are missing from TCRdb's copy, which holds only in-frame ones; the method was immunoSEQ multiplex PCR. The sample has 9,400 or so clones; 89% are singletons. The sequencing used peripheral blood, collected before any cancer treatment. The source is a female donor of 60 years or more with stage II squamous cell lung carcinoma.

Here the CDR3 reads CASRQQGGETQYF. The CDR3 region has the DNA TGTGCCAGCAGGCAACAGGGAGGGGAGACCCAGTACTTC. The chain recombines TRBV6-5 with TRBJ2-5; D might be TRBD2 (7 bases). Trimming took off 6 bases at V and 5 bases at J, with 13 bases between the two ends. There are 13 residues in the CDR3. The germline V gene encodes CDR1 MNHEY and CDR2 SVGAGI.

V usage is TRBV21-1 and J usage is TRBJ2-2; the table's D call TRBD1 went unverified against the DNA. TRBV21-1 is assigned pseudogene status. The CDR3 extends over 13 amino acids. In DNA form, the CDR3 reads TGTGCCAGCTTCGTAGGGGGCACCGGGGAGCTGTTTTTT. Translated, it gives CASFVGGTGELFF.

The V call is TRBV6-5, the J call TRBJ1-6; D remains unclear. Germline-derived CDR1 and CDR2 are MNHEY and SVGAGI. Trimming removed 6 bases at V and 9 bases at J, with 15 bases between. This CDR3 has 14 amino acids. CDR3 nucleotides: TGTGCCAGCAGGGCCGGGCCAGAGGGTTCACCCCTCCACTTT. Translation: CASRAGPEGSPLHF.

V gene TRBV19 combines with J gene TRBJ1-1; 7 positions match TRBD1. The ends lost 7 bases at V and 4 bases at J; junction bases unmatched: 9. The germline CDR1 and CDR2 sequences are LNHDA and SQIVND (reference sequence). The length of the CDR3 is 14 residues. As DNA, the CDR3 is TGTGCCAGTATGGACACAGGGGCGGGCACTGAAGCTTTCTTT. Translated: CASMDTGAGTEAFF. Full variable domain (missing parts from reference TRBV19 and TRBJ1-1): DGGITQSPKYLFRKEGQNVTLSCEQNLNHDAMYWYRQDPGQGLRLIYYSQIVNDFQKGDIAEGYSVSREKKESFPLTVTSAQKNPTAFYLCASMDTGAGTEAFFGQGTRLTVV.

The V call is TRBV28, the J call TRBJ1-5, with TRBD1 identical over 9 bases. J lost 4 bases, V lost 7 bases, and 8 bases had no gene match. The CDR3 covers 15 residues. The V gene's germline CDR1 is MDHEN and CDR2 SYDVKM. CDR3 DNA: TGTGCCAGCAATCAACCCGGGACAGGGAATCAGCCCCAGCATTTT. Translating gives CASNQPGTGNQPQHF.